A single sample is the source of the 25 T cell receptor beta chains below, sequenced in a study of human T cells and chemical hapten exposure. The time point is: patch test 2, 6 weeks after DPC sensitization. Sample treatment: therapeutic diphenylcyclopropenone sensitization with weekly scalp DPC. TCRdb redid the calling of the RACE reads with MiXCR, one entry per CDR3 protein. Found here are hundreds of thousands of distinct CDR3 sequences, about 6.3% of them singletons; the top ten hold approximately 5.4%. The source material was whole blood, sampled in connection with sensitization to the hapten diphenylcyclopropenone (DPC). The receptors here all came from a woman between 18 and 29 years old with alopecia areata. Some clones in this sample may be carry-over from other donors' samples.

This clonotype has only a few counts. The chain is built from TRBV10-3 and TRBJ2-3; 7 bases agree with TRBD1. With 9 bases clipped from V and 1 base from J, the junction kept 1 base outside the gene matches. The germline V gene has CDR1 ENHRY and CDR2 SYGVKD. The CDR3 has 12 amino acids. The CDR3 is CAIGTGTDTQYF. The CDR3, as DNA: TGTGCCATAGGGACAGGCACAGATACGCAGTATTTT.

Many counts were recorded for this clonotype. V and J are TRBV4-2 and TRBJ1-1, with D possibly TRBD1 on 6 matching bases. The CDR3 has 15 amino acids. V lost 2 bases, J lost 6 bases, and 16 bases lay in between. In germline, CDR1 is LGHNA, CDR2 YNFKEQ. CDR3 nucleotides: TGTGCCAGCAGCCAACCCGAGGGGGGGGAGCCTGAAGCTTTCTTT. Translated: CASSQPEGGEPEAFF.

There are a few counts of this clonotype. This chain connects TRBV7-9 to TRBJ2-2; D is uncertain. Per the germline V gene, CDR1 is SEHNR and CDR2 is FQNEAQ (reference sequence). Deletions cut 3 bases from V and 7 bases from J, with 18 bases between. The length of the CDR3 is 16 residues. Here the CDR3 reads CASSFLDGRGVGELFF. The CDR3 bases are TGTGCCAGCAGCTTCCTCGACGGGCGTGGGGTCGGGGAGCTGTTTTTT.

This clonotype was observed a few times. The V and J genes are TRBV6-5 and TRBJ1-4; a possible D gene is TRBD1 (6 bases). CDR3 length: 15 amino acids. With 1 base removed from V and 5 bases from J, the gap between germline ends came to 11 bases. Germline loops: CDR1 MNHEY, CDR2 SVGAGI. Here the CDR3 DNA reads TGTGCCAGCAGTTACTTTAGGGGGGGGAATGAAAAACTGTTTTTT. It translates to CASSYFRGGNEKLFF.

This clonotype showed up many times. The chain uses TRBV7-8 and TRBJ1-5; D ambiguous. Trimming removed 2 bases from V and 4 bases from J, with 12 bases in between. The CDR3 has 15 residues. Germline CDR1 reads SGHVS; CDR2 reads FQNEAQ. The CDR3 bases are TGTGCCAGCAGCTTATCGAGCACAGCGAATCAGCCCCAGCATTTT. This codes for CASSLSSTANQPQHF. Together with reference TRBV7-8 and TRBJ1-5, the CDR3 gives the full variable domain: GAGVSQSPRYKVAKRGQDVALRCDPISGHVSLFWYQQALGQGPEFLTYFQNEAQLDKSGLPSDRFFAERPEGSVSTLKIQRTQQEDSAVYLCASSLSSTANQPQHFGDGTRLSIL.

This clonotype came up a few times. The V call is TRBV20-1, the J call TRBJ2-1; TRBD1 aligns across 8 bases. V dropped 5 bases and J dropped 5; count of bases not matched to a gene: 5. Germline V gene data show CDR1 as DFQATT and CDR2 as SNEGSKA (reference sequence). This CDR3 has 13 amino acids. The CDR3, as DNA: TGCAGTGCTTCGGACAGGGCAAACAATGAGCAGTTCTTC. Residues: CSASDRANNEQFF.

This clonotype showed up just a few times. The rearrangement links TRBV29-1 to TRBJ2-1, with TRBD1 matching over 11 bases. The junction had 2 bases not matched to a gene; V was cut back by 7 bases and J by 3 bases. Germline CDR1 reads SQVTM; CDR2 reads ANQGSEA. This CDR3 region has 13 residues. The CDR3 DNA reads as TGCAGCGCCGGGACAGGGGGCTACAATGAGCAGTTCTTC. Protein: CSAGTGGYNEQFF.

Many counts were recorded for this clonotype. The CDR3 nucleotides read TGTGCCAGCAGCCGCGGTGGAATTGCCAAAGTCACAGATACGCAGTATTTT. It is translated as CASSRGGIAKVTDTQYF. The rearrangement uses TRBV13 and TRBJ2-3; D call uncertain. CDR1 and CDR2 (germline): PRHDT, FYEKMQ (reference sequence). V was cut by 5 bases and J by 2 bases, with 20 bases left in between. The CDR3 extends over 17 amino acids.

This clonotype showed up many times. The chain recombines TRBV6-2 or TRBV6-3 with TRBJ1-5, with D perhaps matching TRBD1 (5 bases). Germline-derived CDR1 and CDR2 are MNHEY and SVGEGT. The CDR3 spans 14 residues. V dropped 0 bases and J dropped 7 bases, with 10 bases sitting between them. The CDR3 DNA is TGTGCCAGCAGTTACTCGACTCGGGGGCAGCCCCAGCATTTT. Translating it yields CASSYSTRGQPQHF.

In this sample, this clonotype turned up many times. The V gene is TRBV6-2 or TRBV6-3, the J gene TRBJ2-1, with 11 bases aligning to TRBD1. CDR1 and CDR2 from the germline V gene are MNHEY and SVGEGT. Losses at the gene ends were 6 bases for V and 7 bases for J; bases not matched to a gene: 5. The CDR3 is 14 residues long. This CDR3 is CASRAGTGGNEQFF. The CDR3 DNA reads TGTGCCAGCAGAGCCGGGACAGGGGGGAATGAGCAGTTCTTC.

The chain carries TRBV28 and TRBJ1-2; tentatively, D is TRBD1 (6 bases). Trimming left V 10 bases short and J 2 bases short, with 17 bases between. CDR3 length: 14 residues. Per the germline V gene, CDR1 is MDHEN and CDR2 is SYDVKM. The CDR3 protein is CATDSGGRNYGYTF. CDR3 nucleotides: TGTGCCACCGATAGTGGGGGGCGCAACTATGGCTACACCTTC.

This clonotype was seen many times. The rearrangement joins TRBV11-2 to TRBJ2-1; the D gene is possibly TRBD1 (5 bases). Trimming took 5 bases from V and 8 from J, leaving 22 bases between them. The V gene's germline CDR1 is SGHAT and CDR2 FQNNGV. This CDR3 spans 16 amino acids. The CDR3 here is CASSNIITGLRDEQFF. DNA of the CDR3: TGTGCCAGCAGCAATATCATTACAGGTCTAAGGGATGAGCAGTTCTTC.

A note on this clonotype: A much larger clone lies one base from this, so it may be a read error. This rearrangement joins TRBV5-1 to TRBJ1-6, with a weak D call TRBD1 (6 bases). The germline gives CDR1 SGHRS, CDR2 YFSETQ. V gave up 0 bases and J gave up 2 bases, with 15 bases separating them. The CDR3 runs to 18 residues. The CDR3, as DNA: TGCGCCAGCAGCTTGGAGGGGGGACGGAGCCCCTATAATTCACCCCTCCACTTT. It specifies CASSLEGGRSPYNSPLHF.

The J gene is TRBJ1-2, the V gene TRBV12-3 or TRBV12-4; 7 bases match TRBD1. The CDR3 has 14 amino acids. With V trimmed by 5 bases and J by 7 bases, 10 bases remained unmatched. CDR3 in DNA: TGTGCCAGCAGTGCGTTCAACAGGGGCACTGGCTACACCTTC. This sequence encodes CASSAFNRGTGYTF.

This clonotype was picked up a small number of times. The J gene is TRBJ2-3, the V gene TRBV11-2; TRBD1 aligns across 7 bases. The CDR3 is 15 residues long. CDR1 and CDR2 (germline): SGHAT, FQNNGV. V lost 5 bases and J lost 4; bases outside the gene matches: 9. This CDR3 is CASSQGTVRADTQYF. In nucleotides, the CDR3 is TGTGCCAGCAGCCAAGGGACAGTCAGGGCAGATACGCAGTATTTT. Full variable domain (remainder filled in from reference TRBV11-2 and TRBJ2-3): EAGVAQSPRYKIIEKRQSVAFWCNPISGHATLYWYQQILGQGPKLLIQFQNNGVVDDSQLPKDRFSAERLKGVDSTLKIQPAKLEDSAVYLCASSQGTVRADTQYFGPGTRLTVL.

Of note for this clonotype: A junction boundary mismatches the germline segment, possibly from a read error. This chain joins TRBV5-6 and TRBJ2-3; D not resolved. From germline, CDR1 is SGHDT and CDR2 YYEEEE. The CDR3 covers 13 residues. The CDR3 DNA reads TGTGCCAGCAGCTTGGTACCTACAGATACGCTGTATTTT. Translated, it gives CASSLVPTDTLYF.

The chain is built from TRBV7-2 and TRBJ2-7, with 7 bases that match TRBD1. Germline V gene lookup returns CDR1 SGHTA and CDR2 FQGNSA. CDR3 length: 16 amino acids. Losses at the gene ends were 2 bases for V and 3 bases for J; bases not matched to a gene: 10. CDR3 protein: CASSLRGRYGDYEQYF. The DNA for the CDR3 is TGTGCCAGCAGCTTAAGGGGGCGTTATGGGGACTACGAGCAGTACTTC.

The table lists this clonotype with many counts. The rearrangement uses TRBV11-2 and TRBJ1-1; possible D gene TRBD1, 6 bases. Trimming pared 4 bases from V and 4 bases from J, leaving 19 bases between. This CDR3 has 16 amino acids. Germline V gene data show CDR1 as SGHAT and CDR2 as FQNNGV. CDR3 nucleotides: TGTGCCAGCAGCTCACAGGGAAACGTTCCGAGCACTGAAGCTTTCTTT. Its protein product is CASSSQGNVPSTEAFF.

This clonotype occurred many times. The V and J genes are TRBV7-2 and TRBJ1-1, with D unclear. CDR1 SGHTA and CDR2 FQGNSA come from the germline V gene. Deletions cut 5 bases from V and 2 bases from J, with 12 bases between. This CDR3 is built from 14 residues. This CDR3 is CASSPGPKNTEAFF. The CDR3 DNA follows: TGTGCCAGCAGCCCCGGACCTAAAAACACTGAAGCTTTCTTT. The full variable domain, its missing parts supplied by reference TRBV7-2 and TRBJ1-1, is GAGVSQSPSNKVTEKGKDVELRCDPISGHTALYWYRQSLGQGLEFLIYFQGNSAPDKSGLPSDRFSAERTGGSVSTLTIQRTQQEDSAVYLCASSPGPKNTEAFFGQGTRLTVV.

This clonotype has only a few counts. The chain joins TRBV6-2 or TRBV6-3 to TRBJ1-5; D call uncertain. Germline CDR1 is MNHEY and CDR2 is SVGEGT. The CDR3 consists of 14 residues. V lost 6 bases, J lost 3 bases, and 12 bases lay in between. The CDR3 nucleotides are TGTGCCAGCAGAGGGCGGGGTACCAATCAGCCCCAGCATTTT. Translating it yields CASRGRGTNQPQHF.

The sample holds many counts of this clonotype. V is TRBV7-9 and J is TRBJ1-2; no definite D call. Trimming stripped 2 bases from V and 5 bases from J, with 9 bases between. CDR1 SEHNR and CDR2 FQNEAQ come from the germline V gene (reference sequence). The CDR3 has 13 amino acids. CDR3 sequence: CASSLLNLYGYTF. CDR3 nucleotides: TGTGCCAGCAGCTTACTTAACCTGTATGGCTACACCTTC. The whole variable domain, filled in from reference TRBV7-9 and TRBJ1-2, reads DTGVSQNPRHKITKRGQNVTFRCDPISEHNRLYWYRQTLGQGPEFLTYFQNEAQLEKSRLLSDRFSAERPKGSFSTLEIQRTEQGDSAMYLCASSLLNLYGYTFGSGTRLTVV.

The V and J genes are TRBV6-6 and TRBJ2-7; D remains unclear. Germline V gene lookup returns CDR1 MNHNY and CDR2 SVGAGI (reference sequence). The V end was cut by 7 bases, the J end by 2 bases, with 9 bases between. This CDR3 comprises 12 residues. For the CDR3, the DNA is TGTGCCAGCACCTCGGGCCCCTACGAGCAGTACTTC. It yields the protein CASTSGPYEQYF.

This clonotype showed up many times. The J gene is TRBJ1-4, the V gene TRBV7-9; unclear D gene. Germline CDR1 SEHNR, CDR2 FQNEAQ (reference sequence). V lost 5 bases and J lost 7, with 14 bases in between. The CDR3 totals 14 residues. As DNA, the CDR3 is TGTGCCAGCAGCCCCCCCGGGATGAGTGAAAAACTGTTTTTT. It codes for CASSPPGMSEKLFF.

The chain combines TRBV11-3 with TRBJ1-6; D ambiguous. The germline V gene has CDR1 SGHNT and CDR2 YENEEA. V was cut by 0 bases and J by 0 bases, with 12 bases left in between. This CDR3 contains 18 residues. The CDR3: CASSLEGNGGSYNSPLHF. CDR3 nucleotide sequence: TGTGCCAGCAGCTTAGAAGGAAATGGCGGCTCCTATAATTCACCCCTCCACTTT.

At least ten counts were recorded for this clonotype. The chain couples TRBV4-3 to TRBJ1-1; no clear D gene. Per the germline V gene, CDR1 is LGHNA and CDR2 is YSLEER. There are 15 residues in the CDR3. Trimming pared 1 base from V and 2 bases from J, leaving 11 bases between. The CDR3 region is CASSQVLGRNTEAFF. Here the CDR3 DNA reads TGCGCCAGCAGCCAAGTATTAGGGAGAAACACTGAAGCTTTCTTT.